This entry describes one TCR beta chain. The data derive from a study of technical replicates of blood from a handful of donors. Looked up from germline, CDR1 is SGHRS and CDR2 is YFSETQ. This CDR3 is 16 amino acids long. The V gene end was trimmed by 6 bases and the J gene end by 3 bases; junction bases not matched to a gene: 10. Clones were sequenced by immunoSEQ multiplex PCR, and TCRdb holds only the in-frame ones, with some missing. This table has about 74,000 clones, approximately 95% appearing once. Sequenced input: T cells isolated from PBMCs. This receptor was taken from a human donor in good health. V gene TRBV5-1 combines with J gene TRBJ2-5; 11 bases map to TRBD2. The CDR3 is CASTETSGGGEETQYF. The CDR3 region has the DNA TGCGCCAGCACCGAAACTAGCGGGGGAGGAGAAGAGACCCAGTACTTC.